Each of the 5 T cell receptor beta chains below was sequenced from the same sample in a study of T cell repertoires in aging, cancer and after chemotherapy. The template was genomic DNA from peripheral blood, not RNA. Multiplex touch-down PCR with TRB-A/B primers amplified rearranged V-D-J TRB sequences. In TCRdb, the multiplex PCR reads were re-called with MiXCR into one record per CDR3 protein. The repertoire holds under 7,000 distinct CDR3 sequences, with under 35% as singletons. Sequencing used blood. These receptor sequences come from a human donor with a blood cancer.

The rearrangement links TRBV6-4 to TRBJ2-5; D may correspond to TRBD1 or TRBD2 (6 bases each). The length of the CDR3 is 17 residues. V was clipped by 7 bases and J by 5 bases, with 26 bases between them. Germline V gives CDR1 MRHNA, CDR2 SNTAGT. CDR3 protein: CASTKGDSRLRAETQYF. The CDR3 region has the DNA TGTGCCAGCACCAAGGGGGACTCGCGCCTGAGGGCGGAGACCCAGTACTTC.

The rearrangement links TRBV5-4 to TRBJ2-7; 15 positions match TRBD2. The CDR3 consists of 14 residues. Germline V gene data show CDR1 as SGHNT and CDR2 as YYREEE (reference sequence). V shed 4 bases and J 6 bases; nucleotides not matched to a gene: 2. In DNA form, the CDR3 reads TGTGCCAGCAGCGGACTAGCGGGAGGGATCGAGCAGTACTTC. Encoded protein: CASSGLAGGIEQYF.

This rearrangement joins TRBV30 to TRBJ1-2, with unresolved D. Germline lookup yields CDR1 GTSNPN and CDR2 SVGIG (reference sequence). Trimming removed 5 bases at V and 4 bases at J, with 17 bases between. The CDR3 length is 14 residues. CDR3 residues: CAWGVRTDLYGYTF. CDR3 DNA: TGTGCCTGGGGGGTGAGGACCGACCTCTATGGCTACACCTTC. Drawing the rest from reference TRBV30 and TRBJ1-2, the complete variable domain is SQTIHQWPATLVQPVGSPLSLECTVEGTSNPNLYWYRQAAGRGLQLLFYSVGIGQISSEVPQNLSASRPQDRQFILSSKKLLLSDSGFYLCAWGVRTDLYGYTFGSGTRLTVV.

The genes are TRBV24-1 and TRBJ2-1, with 13 bases aligning to TRBD2. The CDR3 length is 15 residues. From germline, CDR1 is KGHDR and CDR2 SFDVKD. Trimming removed 3 bases from V and 15 bases from J; junction bases left unmatched: 10. The CDR3 region is CATSDTSPGLAGAFF. The CDR3 nucleotides are TGTGCCACCAGTGATACCTCCCCCGGACTAGCGGGAGCGTTCTTC.

The chain is built from TRBV28 and TRBJ2-5; a weak D match, TRBD2 (6 bases). Trimming took off 10 bases at V and 1 base at J, with 16 bases between the two ends. The CDR3 contains 14 residues. Germline CDR1 is MDHEN and CDR2 is SYDVKM. In nucleotides, the CDR3 is TGTGCCACCGCCCCCCGGCGGGGCCAAGAGACCCAGTACTTC. It specifies CATAPRRGQETQYF.